These 30 T cell receptor beta chains were all obtained from the same sample, sequenced in a study of blood T cell repertoires in COVID-19. TCRdb's copy holds only in-frame clones and misses some; the assay was immunoSEQ multiplex PCR. The sample contains 210,000 or so clones, roughly nine tenths of which appear only once. Sequenced input: PBMCs or T cells enriched from blood (not recorded which). The receptors stem from a woman between 45 and 65 years old in a cohort exposed to, infected with or recovered from COVID-19 (not recorded which).

This chain joins TRBV4-2 and TRBJ1-5; 7 nucleotides agree with TRBD1. The CDR3 extends over 15 amino acids. J lost 3 bases, V lost 1 base, and 3 bases had no gene match. CDR1 LGHNA and CDR2 YNFKEQ come from the germline V gene. The CDR3 loop is CASSQGDSNNQPQHF. CDR3 bases: TGTGCCAGCAGCCAAGGGGACAGTAACAATCAGCCCCAGCATTTT.

This clone was picked up many times. This sequence joins TRBV19 and TRBJ1-5; possible D gene TRBD1, 5 bases. CDR1 and CDR2 from the germline V gene are LNHDA and SQIVND (reference sequence). The CDR3 length is 16 residues. V lost 4 bases, J lost 2 bases, and 15 bases lay in between. The CDR3 is CASSTRPPGGNQPQHF. The CDR3, as DNA: TGTGCCAGTAGTACAAGGCCCCCGGGGGGCAATCAGCCCCAGCATTTT.

This clone was counted between two and nine times. The chain combines TRBV11-3 with TRBJ2-1, with TRBD2 identical over 7 bases. Germline assignment: CDR1 SGHNT and CDR2 YENEEA. With 1 base clipped from V and 6 bases from J, the junction kept 0 bases outside the gene matches. The length of the CDR3 is 13 residues. The CDR3 is CASSLGTSNEQFF. Here the CDR3 DNA reads TGTGCCAGCAGCTTAGGGACTAGCAATGAGCAGTTCTTC.

This rearrangement joins TRBV7-2 to TRBJ1-1; 10 positions agree with TRBD1. This CDR3 spans 17 amino acids. V lost 4 bases to trimming and J lost 3 bases; unmatched junction nucleotides: 11. Germline loops: CDR1 SGHTA, CDR2 FQGNSA. CDR3 in DNA: TGTGCCAGCAGCTCCCGACAGGGGGCCATACGCGACACTGAAGCTTTCTTT. It specifies CASSSRQGAIRDTEAFF. Complete variable domain (other parts from reference TRBV7-2 and TRBJ1-1): GAGVSQSPSNKVTEKGKDVELRCDPISGHTALYWYRQSLGQGLEFLIYFQGNSAPDKSGLPSDRFSAERTGGSVSTLTIQRTQQEDSAVYLCASSSRQGAIRDTEAFFGQGTRLTVV.

This clone has only a few counts. The chain recombines TRBV24-1 with TRBJ2-2; 9 nucleotides match TRBD1. V lost 4 bases and J lost 5; bases outside the gene matches: 7. The CDR3 is 16 amino acids. Germline loops: CDR1 KGHDR, CDR2 SFDVKD. CDR3 nucleotides: TGTGCCACCAGTGAAAGAACAGGGGGCAAAACCGGGGAGCTGTTTTTT. This codes for CATSERTGGKTGELFF.

J is TRBJ2-2 and V is TRBV10-2; the match to TRBD1 covers 10 bases. J gave up 3 bases and V 6 bases, and 4 bases lay outside the gene matches. This CDR3 is built from 15 residues. The germline gives CDR1 WSHSY, CDR2 SAAADI. In DNA form, the CDR3 reads TGCGCCAGCAGGAGGGGACAGGGGTACACCGGGGAGCTGTTTTTT. It translates to CASRRGQGYTGELFF.

Only a few counts were recorded for this clone. The chain recombines TRBV4-3 with TRBJ1-4; D not resolved. The CDR3 sequence is 13 residues long. Germline CDR1 is LGHNA and CDR2 is YSLEER. Trimming left V 1 base short and J 8 bases short, with 8 bases between. The CDR3 DNA follows: TGCGCCAGCAGCCAAGGAGCGAAGGAAAAACTGTTTTTT. Its protein product is CASSQGAKEKLFF.

This clone was detected only a few times. The chain uses TRBV5-6 and TRBJ1-3; D uncertain. Germline V gene data show CDR1 as SGHDT and CDR2 as YYEEEE. The CDR3 length is 14 residues. Trimming shortened V by 3 bases and J by 8 bases, and 15 bases separated the two germline ends. The CDR3 loop reads CASSYFLWGDTIYF. The CDR3 nucleotides read TGTGCCAGCAGCTACTTTTTGTGGGGAGACACCATATATTTT.

The genes are TRBV2 and TRBJ2-7, with D perhaps TRBD2 (6 bases). Trimming pared 7 bases from V and 5 bases from J, leaving 21 bases between. CDR1 is SNHLY and CDR2 is FYNNEI in the germline V gene. CDR3 length: 15 amino acids. The CDR3 loop is CASTPGWGENDEQYF. Here the CDR3 DNA reads TGTGCCAGCACCCCAGGATGGGGGGAAAACGACGAGCAGTACTTC. Full variable domain (missing parts from reference TRBV2 and TRBJ2-7): EPEVTQTPSHQVTQMGQEVILRCVPISNHLYFYWYRQILGQKVEFLVSFYNNEISEKSEIFDDQFSVERPDGSNFTLKIRSTKLEDSAMYFCASTPGWGENDEQYFGPGTRLTVT.

The chain has TRBV21-1 and TRBJ1-4; the D call of TRBD1 is as the table states it, not checked on the DNA. TRBV21-1 is classified as a pseudogene. The CDR3 has 16 residues. The CDR3 reads CASSEDPGQANEKLFF. CDR3 DNA: TGTGCCAGCAGCGAAGATCCGGGACAGGCGAATGAAAAACTGTTTTTT.

V gene TRBV5-4 combines with J gene TRBJ1-2; D call uncertain. V gave up 5 bases and J gave up 8 bases, with 25 bases separating them. This CDR3 contains 16 residues. In germline, CDR1 is SGHNT, CDR2 YYREEE (reference sequence). CDR3 sequence (DNA): TGTGCCAGCAGTTCTGGGCCATCGACCGGCACGAAGGGCTACACCTTC. This sequence encodes CASSSGPSTGTKGYTF.

The chain has TRBV27 and TRBJ2-3; 8 bases match TRBD2. Losses at the gene ends were 6 bases for V and 2 bases for J; bases not matched to a gene: 10. CDR3 length: 16 residues. CDR1 and CDR2 (germline): MNHEY, SMNVEV (reference sequence). CDR3 DNA: TGTGCCAGCAGCGGACTAGCTCTTTTAACCACAGATACGCAGTATTTT. This translates into CASSGLALLTTDTQYF.

This chain links TRBV15 with TRBJ1-4, with D tentatively TRBD1 (6 bases). Germline lookup yields CDR1 LNHNV and CDR2 YYDKDF (reference sequence). CDR3 length equals 16 residues. V was clipped by 3 bases and J by 3 bases, with 14 bases between them. This chain's CDR3 is CATSSPRGGANEKLFF. The CDR3 DNA sequence: TGTGCCACCAGCAGTCCCCGAGGGGGGGCTAATGAAAAACTGTTTTTT.

The rearrangement joins TRBV2 to TRBJ1-6; a weak D match, TRBD1 (6 bases). The length of the CDR3 is 18 residues. V was shortened by 6 bases and J by 8 bases, with 26 bases between the two germline ends. Germline loops: CDR1 SNHLY, CDR2 FYNNEI. The CDR3 protein is CASSPPFTFTGKHSPLHF. The DNA for the CDR3 is TGTGCCAGCAGCCCGCCCTTTACATTTACAGGGAAGCATTCACCCCTCCACTTT.

The chain recombines TRBV6-2 or TRBV6-3 with TRBJ2-1; D is perhaps TRBD1 (6 bases). The V gene lost 6 bases and the J gene lost 3 bases, with 30 bases spanning the gap. The germline CDR1 and CDR2 sequences are MNHEY and SVGEGT. The CDR3 has 20 residues. The CDR3 is CASSSLRLQVGGRIYNEQFF. CDR3 sequence (DNA): TGTGCCAGCAGCTCCCTCAGACTTCAAGTTGGGGGCCGGATCTACAATGAGCAGTTCTTC.

This clone was found once. Here the CDR3 DNA reads TGTGCCTGGAGGCCGGGGAGGTATGGCAATCAGCCCCAGCATTTT. Encoded protein: CAWRPGRYGNQPQHF. This rearrangement joins TRBV30 to TRBJ1-5; no firm D call. The V end was cut by 3 bases, the J end by 2 bases, with 14 bases between. The length of the CDR3 is 15 residues. Germline V gives CDR1 GTSNPN, CDR2 SVGIG (reference sequence).

This chain joins TRBV28 and TRBJ1-2, with a weak D call TRBD1 (6 bases). Germline values: CDR1 MDHEN, CDR2 SYDVKM. Trimming removed 4 bases from V and 4 bases from J, with 19 bases in between. The CDR3 contains 16 residues. The CDR3 reads CASSSRSTGKPYGYTF. CDR3 bases: TGTGCCAGCAGTTCGCGCAGTACAGGGAAACCCTATGGCTACACCTTC.

This clone was seen a few times. The chain has TRBV9 and TRBJ1-2, with unresolved D. V was trimmed by 2 bases and J by 4 bases, leaving 12 bases between them. This CDR3 region has 14 residues. Germline V gives CDR1 SGDLS, CDR2 YYNGEE. The CDR3 loop reads CASSVTPGSYGYTF. CDR3 in DNA: TGTGCCAGCAGCGTTACTCCGGGGAGCTATGGCTACACCTTC.

On this clone itself: Germline and junction disagree at one end, which may indicate a read error. The rearrangement uses TRBV12-3 or TRBV12-4 and TRBJ1-2; no clear D gene. This CDR3 contains 13 residues. This CDR3 is CASSSGEGTGYTF. The CDR3 nucleotides are TGTGCCAGTAGTTCAGGCGAAGGCACGGGCTACACCTTC.

This chain uses TRBV7-3 with TRBJ2-1; 9 bases agree with TRBD2. The trim removed 1 base at V and 8 bases at J, leaving 12 bases unmatched. The germline gives CDR1 SGHTA, CDR2 FQGTGA. This CDR3 has 17 residues. In nucleotides, the CDR3 is TGTGCCAGCAGCTTAAACGAGCGGGGGGCGGCGAGGCATGAGCAGTTCTTC. Protein: CASSLNERGAARHEQFF.

This rearrangement joins TRBV11-2 to TRBJ1-3, with a tentative D call TRBD1 (5 bases). V was trimmed by 0 bases and J by 0 bases, leaving 15 bases between them. Germline V CDR1 and CDR2: SGHAT, FQNNGV. CDR3 length: 18 residues. CDR3 protein: CASSLDVSGLPSGNTIYF. The CDR3 DNA reads TGTGCCAGCAGCTTAGATGTGTCAGGGCTCCCCTCTGGAAACACCATATATTTT.

The rearrangement links TRBV18 to TRBJ2-6; 8 bases line up with TRBD1. Trimming cost V 3 bases and J 2 bases; bases outside gene matches: 3. This CDR3 has 16 amino acids. The germline CDR1 and CDR2 sequences are KGHSH and LQKENI. Here the CDR3 DNA reads TGTGCCAGCTCACCCTCAGGGGGCGCTGGGGCCAACGTCCTGACTTTC. This translates into CASSPSGGAGANVLTF.

The CDR3 DNA sequence: TGTGCCAGCAGCGGTAGCGCGACCCCAGATACGCAGTATTTT. Protein product: CASSGSATPDTQYF. The chain uses TRBV9 and TRBJ2-3, with D perhaps matching TRBD2 (5 bases). Looked up from germline, CDR1 is SGDLS and CDR2 is YYNGEE. There are 14 residues in the CDR3. Between the trimmed V and J ends, which lost 3 bases and 4 bases, there was a span of 12 bases.

The chain joins TRBV5-4 to TRBJ1-1, with D possibly TRBD1 on 6 matching bases. With 2 bases removed from V and 7 bases from J, the gap between germline ends came to 12 bases. Germline V gene data show CDR1 as SGHNT and CDR2 as YYREEE (reference sequence). This CDR3 comprises 13 residues. CDR3 sequence (DNA): TGTGCCAGCAGCTTAGGACAGCAGGATGAAGCTTTCTTT. This translates into CASSLGQQDEAFF.

V usage is TRBV7-8 and J usage is TRBJ2-7, with D possibly being TRBD1 (5 bases). The V gene lost 3 bases and the J gene lost 4 bases, with 10 bases spanning the gap. Germline loops: CDR1 SGHVS, CDR2 FQNEAQ. This CDR3 comprises 13 residues. CDR3 DNA: TGTGCCAGCAGCTTTCACAGGCTTTACGAGCAGTACTTC. Protein sequence: CASSFHRLYEQYF.

V usage is TRBV4-2 and J usage is TRBJ2-2, with TRBD2 matching over 8 bases. The CDR3 length is 16 residues. The V and J ends lost 1 base and 4 bases, in that order; junction bases with no gene match: 5. Germline V gene lookup returns CDR1 LGHNA and CDR2 YNFKEQ. CDR3 loop: CASSQVIGGATGELFF. As DNA, the CDR3 is TGTGCCAGCAGCCAAGTCATCGGGGGGGCCACCGGGGAGCTGTTTTTT.

The chain is built from TRBV18 and TRBJ1-4; 7 bases fit TRBD1. Per the germline V gene, CDR1 is KGHSH and CDR2 is LQKENI. V shed 6 bases and J 0 bases; nucleotides not matched to a gene: 7. This CDR3 contains 16 residues. CDR3 amino acids: CASSQRQGATNEKLFF. The CDR3 DNA reads TGTGCCAGCTCCCAGAGACAGGGAGCAACTAATGAAAAACTGTTTTTT. Filled out from reference TRBV18 and TRBJ1-4, the complete variable domain reads NAGVMQNPRHLVRRRGQEARLRCSPMKGHSHVYWYRQLPEEGLKFMVYLQKENIIDESGMPKERFSAEFPKEGPSILRIQQVVRGDSAAYFCASSQRQGATNEKLFFGSGTQLSVL.

The chain is built from TRBV7-3 and TRBJ1-1; D call uncertain. There are 13 residues in the CDR3. Per the germline V gene, CDR1 is SGHTA and CDR2 is FQGTGA. V lost 4 bases and J lost 3, with 9 bases in between. The CDR3 DNA is TGTGCCAGCAGCTCGGGAGGTCACACTGAAGCTTTCTTT. Its translation is CASSSGGHTEAFF. The full variable domain, with the rest looked up from reference TRBV7-3 and TRBJ1-1, is GAGVSQTPSNKVTEKGKYVELRCDPISGHTALYWYRQSLGQGPEFLIYFQGTGAADDSGLPNDRFFAVRPEGSVSTLKIQRTERGDSAVYLCASSSGGHTEAFFGQGTRLTVV.

The genes are TRBV2 and TRBJ2-7, with 8 bases identical to TRBD2. V shed 7 bases and J 3 bases; nucleotides not matched to a gene: 8. CDR1 is SNHLY, CDR2 FYNNEI, per germline. The CDR3 is 14 residues long. The DNA for the CDR3 is TGTGCCAGCATAGTTGGCAGCGGGGGCTACGAGCAGTACTTC. It codes for CASIVGSGGYEQYF.

The chain carries TRBV9 and TRBJ1-6; no firm D call. Looked up from germline, CDR1 is SGDLS and CDR2 is YYNGEE. The CDR3 sequence is 14 residues long. Trimming shortened V by 6 bases and J by 6 bases, and 13 bases separated the two germline ends. In nucleotides, the CDR3 is TGTGCCAGCACCCCAGGACTGATTAATTCACCCCTCCACTTT. This translates into CASTPGLINSPLHF. Full variable domain (rest looked up from reference TRBV9 and TRBJ1-6): DSGVTQTPKHLITATGQRVTLRCSPRSGDLSVYWYQQSLDQGLQFLIQYYNGEERAKGNILERFSAQQFPDLHSELNLSSLELGDSALYFCASTPGLINSPLHFGNGTRLTVT.